This T cell receptor (beta chain) was identified in a study of identical twins. CDR3 length: 11 amino acids. Between the trimmed V and J ends, which lost 4 bases and 5 bases, there was a span of 8 bases. Per the germline V gene, CDR1 is SQVTM and CDR2 is ANQGSEA. Study results and limitations: In cord blood, abundant beta clonotypes had fewer insertions; memory showed no trend. Models underestimated how often monozygotic twins shared out-of-frame TCR alpha.

This clonotype was picked up many times. The antigen is not known. A universal primer site came from template switching; cDNA carried unique molecular identifiers. MiXCR was run by TCRdb on the 5' RACE reads, yielding one entry per CDR3 protein. Of about 720,000 distinct CDR3 sequences in the sample, 8.6% were seen once. The sample was also reused in another study, on yellow fever vaccine responses in identical twins. That study adds: Twins showed a vaccine T cell response that reportedly seemed partly convergent, partly personalized.

What was sequenced was PBMCs. The TCR comes from a woman aged 18-29 years in good health. The chain joins TRBV29-1 to TRBJ2-5; D is uncertain. The CDR3 here is CSVVVWETQYF. The DNA of the CDR3 is TGCAGCGTTGTGGTATGGGAGACCCAGTACTTC.